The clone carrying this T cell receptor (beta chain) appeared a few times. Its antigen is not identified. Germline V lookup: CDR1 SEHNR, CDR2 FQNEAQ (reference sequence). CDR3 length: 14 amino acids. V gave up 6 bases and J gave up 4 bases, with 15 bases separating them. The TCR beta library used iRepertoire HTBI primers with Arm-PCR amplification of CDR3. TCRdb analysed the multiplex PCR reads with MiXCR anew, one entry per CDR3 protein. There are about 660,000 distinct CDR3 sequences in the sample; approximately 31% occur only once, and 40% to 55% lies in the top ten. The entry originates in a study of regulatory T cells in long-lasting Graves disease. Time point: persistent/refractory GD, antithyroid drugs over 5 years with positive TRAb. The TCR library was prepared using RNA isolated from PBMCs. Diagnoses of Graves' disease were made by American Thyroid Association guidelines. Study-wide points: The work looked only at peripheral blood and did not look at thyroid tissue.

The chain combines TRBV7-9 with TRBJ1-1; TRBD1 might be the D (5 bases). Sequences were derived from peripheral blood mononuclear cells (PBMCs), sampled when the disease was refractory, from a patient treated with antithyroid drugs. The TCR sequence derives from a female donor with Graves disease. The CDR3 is CASSHGTAGTEAFF. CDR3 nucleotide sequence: TGTGCCAGCAGTCACGGGACGGCGGGCACTGAAGCTTTCTTT.